This T cell receptor (beta chain) was sequenced during a study of blood T cell repertoires in COVID-19. Method: immunoSEQ multiplex PCR; TCRdb's copy keeps in-frame clones and lacks some. Found here are a few hundred thousand clones, 75% to 90% of them singletons; the top ten hold 3% to 3.5%. Those enrolled, adults aged roughly 18 to 100 years, came from about 24 US areas. The CDR3 contains 15 residues. Per germline, CDR1 MDHEN and CDR2 SYDVKM. The V and J ends lost 7 bases and 8 bases, in that order; junction bases with no gene match: 10. This TCR was recovered from a woman aged 40 to 49 who had been exposed to COVID-19. This chain links TRBV28 with TRBJ1-3, with 11 bases lining up with TRBD1. Source material: PBMCs or T cells enriched from blood (not recorded which). The CDR3 DNA sequence: TGTGCCAGCACCTCCGCGGACAGGGGGCGGCACACCATATATTTT. It codes for CASTSADRGRHTIYF.